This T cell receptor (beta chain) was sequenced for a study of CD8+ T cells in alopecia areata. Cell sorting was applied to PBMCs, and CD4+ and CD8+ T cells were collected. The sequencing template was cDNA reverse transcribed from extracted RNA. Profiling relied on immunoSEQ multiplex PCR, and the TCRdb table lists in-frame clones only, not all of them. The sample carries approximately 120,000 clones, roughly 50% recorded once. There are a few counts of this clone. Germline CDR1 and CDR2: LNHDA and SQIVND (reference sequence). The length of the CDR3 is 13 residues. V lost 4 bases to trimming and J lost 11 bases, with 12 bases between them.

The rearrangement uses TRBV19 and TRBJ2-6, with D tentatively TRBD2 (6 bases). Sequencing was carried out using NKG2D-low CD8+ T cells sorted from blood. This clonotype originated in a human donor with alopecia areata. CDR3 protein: CASSTLGGDVLTF. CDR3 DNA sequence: TGTGCCAGTAGTACCCTCGGAGGGGACGTCCTGACTTTC.